This T cell receptor beta chain was recorded in a study of cytomegalovirus exposure and HLA in healthy donors. Overall study findings and caveats: Most subjects had HLA-A and HLA-B alleles reportedly predicted accurately by TCR beta sequences.

PCR involved 60 Vbeta and 13 Jbeta primers. Measured with immunoSEQ multiplex PCR; TCRdb has only the in-frame clones, and not every one. In the table there are 90,000 to 150,000 clones, around 79% of which are singletons. CDR3 length: 13 amino acids. V lost 6 bases, J lost 4 bases, and 3 bases stayed unmatched. From germline, CDR1 is MNHNS and CDR2 SASEGT. Notes on this clone: Its antigen is currently unknown.

J is TRBJ2-1 and V is TRBV6-1, with 7 bases matching TRBD1. The sample was PBMCs. This sequence originates from a woman aged 25-40 years in good health and CMV-seropositive. This CDR3 is CASSEQGYNEQFF. The CDR3 DNA follows: TGTGCCAGCAGCGAACAGGGGTACAATGAGCAGTTCTTC.